The sequence of this TCR beta chain was determined in a study of shared clonotypes between healthy human individuals. Overall study: Each donor contributed plates that comprised three CD4 naive, three CD4 memory, two CD8 naive and one CD8 memory. Study outcomes and limitations: Apart from blood, nothing was sampled; tissue repertoires likely differ. Despite large depth, sorted-subset datasets appeared incompletely sequenced.

Turning to this clone: Its antigen is not known. Other DNA sequences in the sample encode the same CDR3.

Source study methods: Without quality scores, immunoSEQ junctional reads could not be filtered like full-length reads. Assay: immunoSEQ multiplex PCR; the TCRdb copy retains only in-frame clones and omits some. V, J and clone size are taken as reported in that table, and D and trimming were inferred from the DNA itself. The repertoire has nearly 1,000,000 clones, over 60% of them found once; the top ten carry nearly 1.5%. Germline V lookup: CDR1 MNHEY, CDR2 SVGAGI. The CDR3 loop spans 13 amino acids. V lost 6 bases to trimming and J lost 0 bases, with 6 bases between them. The gene calls are TRBV6-5 and TRBJ1-3; D uncertain. Input material: memory CD4+ T cells sorted from blood. Stated subset: CD45RA-negative fraction. The TCR comes from a man between 18 and 29 years old in good health. CDR3 in amino acids: CASRRGSGNTIYF. CDR3 nucleotide sequence: TGTGCCAGCAGACGAGGCTCTGGAAACACCATATATTTT.